These 30 T cell receptor beta chains originate from one sample sequenced in a study of blood T cell repertoires in COVID-19. Repertoires were generated with immunoSEQ multiplex PCR, while TCRdb's copy carries only in-frame clones and drops some. The profile covers approximately 140,000 clones, with roughly 81% appearing a single time and roughly 8% taken by the ten largest. Sequencing input: peripheral blood. The receptors derive from a human donor with acute or convalescent COVID-19. The donor label of this sample is uncertain.

The rearrangement links TRBV2 to TRBJ1-5, with D possibly matching TRBD1 (5 bases). CDR1 and CDR2 from the germline V gene are SNHLY and FYNNEI. Trimming took 8 bases from V and 5 from J, leaving 25 bases between them. The CDR3 loop spans 17 amino acids. The CDR3 region has the DNA TGTGCCAGCGGGGGGGGTCCGGGACCAGAGTGGTATCAGCCCCAGCATTTT. Its translation is CASGGGPGPEWYQPQHF.

This chain joins TRBV11-1 and TRBJ2-7, with TRBD2 identical over 7 bases. Trimming at V came to 0 bases and at J to 5 bases, leaving 7 bases not matched to a gene. The CDR3 loop spans 15 amino acids. Germline V gives CDR1 SGHAT, CDR2 FQDESV (reference sequence). CDR3 sequence: CASSLAPGGFDEQYF. The CDR3 DNA is TGTGCCAGCAGCTTAGCGCCCGGGGGGTTCGACGAGCAGTACTTC.

J is TRBJ1-1 and V is TRBV6-5, with a tentative D call TRBD1 (5 bases). The CDR3 has 13 amino acids. The V end was cut by 7 bases, the J end by 8 bases, with 17 bases between. CDR1 is MNHEY, CDR2 SVGAGI, per germline. The CDR3 spells CASTRDGSGEAFF. The CDR3 DNA reads TGTGCCAGCACCCGGGACGGGAGTGGGGAAGCTTTCTTT.

This clone was counted between two and nine times. J is TRBJ2-7 and V is TRBV9, with D perhaps TRBD2 (5 bases). Trimming took off 0 bases at V and 6 bases at J, with 13 bases between the two ends. CDR1 is SGDLS, CDR2 YYNGEE, per germline. The CDR3 consists of 14 residues. CDR3 sequence (DNA): TGTGCCAGCAGCGTAGCTGGCCTAGCAGGCGAGCAGTACTTC. Residues: CASSVAGLAGEQYF.

The sample holds a few counts of this clone. This chain joins TRBV19 and TRBJ1-5; a possible D gene is TRBD1 (6 bases). This CDR3 comprises 14 residues. Per the germline V gene, CDR1 is LNHDA and CDR2 is SQIVND (reference sequence). Deletions cut 5 bases from V and 2 bases from J, with 10 bases between. The CDR3 region has the DNA TGTGCCAGTAGTCAGACAGGAGGCAATCAGCCCCAGCATTTT. Amino acids: CASSQTGGNQPQHF.

The rearrangement links TRBV6-6 to TRBJ2-7, with a tentative D call TRBD2 (6 bases). V was clipped by 6 bases and J by 3 bases, with 18 bases between them. The CDR3 totals 15 residues. CDR1 and CDR2 from the germline V gene are MNHNY and SVGAGI (reference sequence). The CDR3, as DNA: TGTGCCAGCAGCCCCCGGATGGCGGGGATCTACGAGCAGTACGTC. It encodes CASSPRMAGIYEQYV.

The sample holds a few counts of this clone. The J gene is TRBJ1-2, the V gene TRBV7-9, with 7 bases aligning to TRBD1. Per germline, CDR1 SEHNR and CDR2 FQNEAQ (reference sequence). The CDR3 spans 14 residues. The ends lost 2 bases at V and 6 bases at J; junction bases unmatched: 6. The CDR3 nucleotides read TGTGCCAGCAGCTTATCAACAGGGGCGAATGGCTACACCTTC. The encoded protein is CASSLSTGANGYTF.

This clone was detected once. The chain combines TRBV6-6 with TRBJ2-2; TRBD1 might be the D (6 bases). This CDR3 contains 12 residues. The germline V gene encodes CDR1 MNHNY and CDR2 SVGAGI (reference sequence). The CDR3 protein is CGGGARTGELFF. CDR3 in DNA: TGTGGTGGGGGCGCGAGGACCGGGGAGCTGTTTTTT.

V is TRBV4-1 and J is TRBJ1-6; D may be TRBD1 (5 bases). The CDR3 contains 15 residues. The V gene's germline CDR1 is MGHRA and CDR2 YSYEKL. V lost 1 base, J lost 14 bases, and 18 bases lay in between. CDR3 protein: CASSQVGPGARALHF. The CDR3 nucleotides are TGCGCCAGCAGCCAAGTGGGACCGGGAGCTAGGGCCCTCCACTTT.

This chain uses TRBV18 with TRBJ1-1; TRBD1 aligns across 7 bases. The J segment lost 1 base and the V segment lost 4 bases, leaving 12 bases of the junction unmatched. The CDR3 length is 17 residues. CDR1 and CDR2 from the germline V gene are KGHSH and LQKENI. The CDR3 nucleotides read TGTGCCAGCTCACGAGGGACAGTCGGAAATCAGAACACTGAAGCTTTCTTT. It is translated as CASSRGTVGNQNTEAFF. The complete variable domain, with remaining parts taken from reference TRBV18 and TRBJ1-1, reads NAGVMQNPRHLVRRRGQEARLRCSPMKGHSHVYWYRQLPEEGLKFMVYLQKENIIDESGMPKERFSAEFPKEGPSILRIQQVVRGDSAAYFCASSRGTVGNQNTEAFFGQGTRLTVV.

V and J are TRBV14 and TRBJ2-5, with a possible D match to TRBD1 (6 bases). Trimming pared 0 bases from V and 5 bases from J, leaving 13 bases between. Germline loops: CDR1 SGHDN, CDR2 FVKESK. This CDR3 has 15 residues. The chain's CDR3 is CASSQEGAYVETQYF. As DNA, the CDR3 is TGTGCCAGCAGCCAAGAGGGGGCCTATGTTGAGACCCAGTACTTC.

The chain is built from TRBV5-1 and TRBJ2-1, with 8 bases identical to TRBD2. Germline V gives CDR1 SGHRS, CDR2 YFSETQ. V shed 5 bases and J 6 bases; nucleotides not matched to a gene: 10. This CDR3 region has 15 residues. CDR3 bases: TGCGCCAGCAGTCCCCCTTCGGGGGGGGGCAATGAGCAGTTCTTC. Protein product: CASSPPSGGGNEQFF.

The chain recombines TRBV15 with TRBJ2-2; possibly TRBD2 for D (5 bases). V shed 1 base and J shed 0 bases, with 12 bases lying between them. Germline assignment: CDR1 LNHNV and CDR2 YYDKDF (reference sequence). CDR3 size: 17 residues. This chain's CDR3 is CATSRGRSGTNTGELFF. Written as DNA, the CDR3 is TGTGCCACCAGCAGAGGGAGGAGCGGTACGAACACCGGGGAGCTGTTTTTT.

This chain joins TRBV9 and TRBJ1-2; D ambiguous. V shed 4 bases and J shed 0 bases, with 7 bases lying between them. Germline V CDR1 and CDR2: SGDLS, YYNGEE. This CDR3 contains 13 residues. CDR3 DNA sequence: TGTGCCAGCAGCTCGACTTCTAACTATGGCTACACCTTC. This sequence encodes CASSSTSNYGYTF. The whole variable domain, filled in from reference TRBV9 and TRBJ1-2, reads DSGVTQTPKHLITATGQRVTLRCSPRSGDLSVYWYQQSLDQGLQFLIQYYNGEERAKGNILERFSAQQFPDLHSELNLSSLELGDSALYFCASSSTSNYGYTFGSGTRLTVV.

V gene TRBV7-6 combines with J gene TRBJ2-2; 14 bases fit TRBD2. The CDR3 sequence is 17 residues long. The V gene end was trimmed by 5 bases and the J gene end by 0 bases; junction bases not matched to a gene: 2. Per germline, CDR1 SGHVS and CDR2 FNYEAQ. This CDR3 is CASSQGLAGANTGELFF. For the CDR3, the DNA is TGTGCCAGCAGCCAGGGACTAGCGGGGGCGAACACCGGGGAGCTGTTTTTT. The full variable domain, in which reference TRBV7-6 and TRBJ2-2 provide the parts outside the CDR3, is GAGVSQSPRYKVTKRGQDVALRCDPISGHVSLYWYRQALGQGPEFLTYFNYEAQQDKSGLPNDRFSAERPEGSISTLTIQRTEQRDSAMYRCASSQGLAGANTGELFFGEGSRLTVL.

In this sample, this clone turned up once. The chain recombines TRBV28 with TRBJ2-3, with D possibly TRBD1 on 6 matching bases. Germline V gene data show CDR1 as MDHEN and CDR2 as SYDVKM. V dropped 5 bases and J dropped 1 base, with 16 bases sitting between them. The CDR3 consists of 16 residues. In DNA form, the CDR3 reads TGTGCCAGCAGTCCTCCAGGGGTTTGGGGCACAGATACGCAGTATTTT. Protein: CASSPPGVWGTDTQYF.

The chain links TRBV5-1 to TRBJ1-2; no clear D gene. Per germline, CDR1 SGHRS and CDR2 YFSETQ. This CDR3 has 11 residues. V was pared by 0 bases and J by 7 bases, with 4 bases between. In nucleotides, the CDR3 is TGCGCCAGCAGCTTGGGCGGTGGCTACACCTTC. Amino acids: CASSLGGGYTF.

J is TRBJ2-7 and V is TRBV5-1; 9 bases agree with TRBD1. V shed 0 bases, J shed 4 bases, and the junction held 8 bases outside the gene matches. This CDR3 spans 16 amino acids. Germline-derived CDR1 and CDR2 are SGHRS and YFSETQ. In DNA, the CDR3 is TGCGCCAGCAGCTTGGGTTGGGGACAGGGAAGATACGAGCAGTACTTC. Protein sequence: CASSLGWGQGRYEQYF.

The V and J genes are TRBV9 and TRBJ2-5, with 10 bases identical to TRBD1. Germline CDR1 and CDR2: SGDLS and YYNGEE. Trimming removed 3 bases from V and 5 bases from J; junction bases left unmatched: 7. CDR3 length equals 15 residues. CDR3 protein: CASSGRQGAGETQYF. The CDR3 bases are TGTGCCAGCAGCGGCCGACAGGGGGCGGGGGAGACCCAGTACTTC.

On this clone: Relative to the germline gene, one junction end is altered; a read error may explain this. The chain is built from TRBV7-9 and TRBJ2-1, with 7 bases that match TRBD2. Germline CDR1 reads SEHNR; CDR2 reads FQNEAQ (reference sequence). The CDR3 spans 14 residues. The CDR3 here is CASRAGGDYKEQFF. The CDR3 bases are TGTGCCAGCAGGGCCGGAGGGGACTACAAAGAGCAGTTCTTC.

The CDR3 DNA sequence: TGTGCCAGTTCCCGCTTCGGGACAAGTAGCAATCAGCCCCAGCATTTT. It codes for CASSRFGTSSNQPQHF. J is TRBJ1-5 and V is TRBV19, with TRBD1 as a possible D gene (6 bases). Trimming pared 8 bases from V and 0 bases from J, leaving 17 bases between. Looked up from germline, CDR1 is LNHDA and CDR2 is SQIVND (reference sequence). This CDR3 is built from 16 residues. Filled out from reference TRBV19 and TRBJ1-5, the complete variable domain reads DGGITQSPKYLFRKEGQNVTLSCEQNLNHDAMYWYRQDPGQGLRLIYYSQIVNDFQKGDIAEGYSVSREKKESFPLTVTSAQKNPTAFYLCASSRFGTSSNQPQHFGDGTRLSIL.

This clone was picked up a small number of times. This chain links TRBV3-1 (or the pseudogene TRBV3-2) with TRBJ2-7; maybe TRBD1 (6 bases). V shed 3 bases and J shed 2 bases, with 8 bases lying between them. This CDR3 is 13 amino acids long. Per the germline V gene, CDR1 is LGHDT and CDR2 is YNNKEL (reference sequence). The CDR3, as DNA: TGTGCCAGCAGCCAGGACAGCACCTACGAGCAGTACTTC. Protein sequence: CASSQDSTYEQYF.

The V gene is TRBV15, the J gene TRBJ2-1; maybe TRBD2 (5 bases). Germline lookup yields CDR1 LNHNV and CDR2 YYDKDF (reference sequence). CDR3 length: 15 residues. V was clipped by 3 bases and J by 2 bases, with 11 bases between them. The CDR3 nucleotides are TGTGCCACCAGCAGTAGCGTTGTAACCTACAATGAGCAGTTCTTC. The encoded protein is CATSSSVVTYNEQFF.

This chain connects TRBV30 to TRBJ1-4, with D unresolved. Per germline, CDR1 GTSNPN and CDR2 SVGIG (reference sequence). V was pared by 5 bases and J by 4 bases, with 17 bases between. The CDR3 contains 15 residues. For the CDR3, the DNA is TGTGCCTGGCGACGCGGGGAGGGAAATAATGAAAAACTGTTTTTT. This gives the protein CAWRRGEGNNEKLFF.

On this clone: This sample also contains other DNA sequences that code for the same CDR3. The chain's CDR3 is CAWSVGGNSNQPQHF. The DNA for the CDR3 is TGTGCCTGGAGTGTAGGGGGTAATAGCAATCAGCCCCAGCATTTT. This rearrangement joins TRBV30 to TRBJ1-5; D may be TRBD1 (6 bases). The CDR3 is 15 residues long. Germline V gene sequence: CDR1 GTSNPN, CDR2 SVGIG (reference sequence). Trimming left V 0 bases short and J 0 bases short, with 9 bases between.

V is TRBV5-1 and J is TRBJ2-3; 10 nucleotides match TRBD1. CDR3 length equals 18 residues. The germline CDR1 and CDR2 sequences are SGHRS and YFSETQ. After removal of 4 bases from V and 2 bases from J, the junction contained 13 bases not matched to a gene. The CDR3 DNA is TGCGCCAGCAGCCCCCGGGACAGGGGCCCACCGGTCACAGATACGCAGTATTTT. It translates to CASSPRDRGPPVTDTQYF.

The rearrangement links TRBV15 to TRBJ1-5, with 8 bases that match TRBD1. The V gene's germline CDR1 is LNHNV and CDR2 YYDKDF (reference sequence). V shed 3 bases and J 9 bases; nucleotides not matched to a gene: 13. This CDR3 region has 16 residues. The chain's CDR3 is CATSSPGTGSNGPQHF. The CDR3 DNA is TGTGCCACCAGCAGTCCCGGGACAGGTTCAAACGGGCCCCAGCATTTT.

This clone was found a few times. The J gene is TRBJ1-5, the V gene TRBV19; TRBD1 matches at 7 bases. Germline CDR1 and CDR2: LNHDA and SQIVND (reference sequence). The CDR3 runs 15 residues. V lost 11 bases to trimming and J lost 1 base; unmatched junction nucleotides: 11. CDR3 amino acids: CASLTPGQSNQPQHF. CDR3 bases: TGTGCCTCTTTAACCCCGGGACAGAGCAATCAGCCCCAGCATTTT.

The rearrangement uses TRBV12-5 and TRBJ1-6; TRBD1 matches at 7 bases. CDR1 and CDR2 (germline): LGHNT, FRNRAP. The CDR3 sequence is 17 residues long. J gave up 2 bases and V 5 bases, and 9 bases lay outside the gene matches. The DNA for the CDR3 is TGTGCTAGTGGTCCTTGGACAGGAGTAGCCTATAATTCACCCCTCCACTTT. Its protein product is CASGPWTGVAYNSPLHF.

This chain connects TRBV3-1 (or the pseudogene TRBV3-2) to TRBJ2-7; tentative D call: TRBD2 (6 bases). Trimming removed 1 base from V and 5 bases from J, with 9 bases in between. This CDR3 is built from 13 residues. Per germline, CDR1 LGHDT and CDR2 YNNKEL (reference sequence). This chain's CDR3 is CASSQAGGDEQYV. CDR3 sequence (DNA): TGTGCCAGCAGCCAAGCAGGCGGGGACGAGCAGTACGTC.